The 32 T cell receptor beta chains reported below all come from one sample, sequenced in a study of blood T cell repertoires in COVID-19 (dated by TCRdb to 2020 to 2021). Library creation used the immunoSEQ multiplex PCR assay. TCRdb provides this immuneACCESS table in a form limited to in-frame rearrangements. Some clones are lacking; in checked studies, under half of them reflect an unresolved V gene, and why the rest are absent is not known. A total of some 270,000 clones appear in this sample, 80% to 90% of them only once. The ten largest clones add up to 3.5% to 4.5% of the sample. What was sequenced was PBMCs or T cells enriched from blood (not recorded which). Source of these receptors: a woman aged 25 to 39 who had recovered from COVID-19.

This chain connects TRBV7-3 to TRBJ1-2; D is perhaps TRBD1 (6 bases). CDR1 SGHTA and CDR2 FQGTGA come from the germline V gene. The CDR3 loop spans 14 amino acids. The V end lost 6 bases, the J end lost 8 bases, and 19 bases lay between the germline ends. The CDR3 coding sequence is TGTGCCAGCAGTCGGACGGGGGGCGCGTCGGGCTACACCTTC. Residues: CASSRTGGASGYTF.

This chain links TRBV2 with TRBJ1-2; weak D call: TRBD1 (6 bases). The CDR3 length is 15 residues. The germline V and J ends were trimmed by 1 base and 2 bases, with 11 bases remaining between them. The V gene's germline CDR1 is SNHLY and CDR2 FYNNEI. CDR3 in amino acids: CASSEVGGINYGYTF. CDR3 nucleotides: TGTGCCAGCAGTGAAGTAGGGGGAATCAACTATGGCTACACCTTC.

The V gene is TRBV29-1, the J gene TRBJ1-6, with a possible D match to TRBD1 (5 bases). The CDR3 has 11 residues. Trimming left V 8 bases short and J 9 bases short, with 11 bases between. Germline V CDR1 and CDR2: SQVTM, ANQGSEA. CDR3 in DNA: TGCAGCTCTCGGGGGGTTTCACCCCTCCACTTT. Translated: CSSRGVSPLHF.

The chain is built from TRBV21-1 and TRBJ2-3; the table calls TRBD1, which could not be checked here. TRBV21-1 is deemed a pseudogene. CDR3 length: 17 amino acids. CDR3 loop: CASSQTRTGDYTDTQYF. For the CDR3, the DNA is TGTGCCAGCAGCCAAACCCGGACAGGGGATTACACAGATACGCAGTATTTT.

The chain employs TRBV15 and TRBJ1-2, with D possibly matching TRBD1 (6 bases). Germline V gene data show CDR1 as LNHNV and CDR2 as YYDKDF (reference sequence). V lost 9 bases and J 1 base, leaving 21 bases between the germline ends. This CDR3 is built from 16 residues. CDR3 residues: CATSQERTDFNYGYTF. The CDR3 nucleotides are TGTGCCACTTCCCAAGAGAGGACAGATTTTAACTATGGCTACACCTTC.

V gene TRBV24-1 combines with J gene TRBJ2-1, with 7 nucleotides matching TRBD1. In germline, CDR1 is KGHDR, CDR2 SFDVKD. V was pared by 3 bases and J by 0 bases, with 1 base of the junction left unmatched. The CDR3 is 15 residues long. CDR3 DNA sequence: TGTGCCACCAGTGATCCAGGGGGCTCCTACAATGAGCAGTTCTTC. It encodes CATSDPGGSYNEQFF.

The chain joins TRBV7-8 to TRBJ1-6; TRBD1 agrees at 9 bases. From germline, CDR1 is SGHVS and CDR2 FQNEAQ. Trimming cost V 1 base and J 6 bases; bases outside gene matches: 4. The CDR3 totals 16 residues. CDR3 sequence: CASSLVETGGNSPLHF. The CDR3 nucleotides read TGTGCCAGCAGCTTAGTTGAGACAGGGGGTAATTCACCCCTCCACTTT.

The V gene is TRBV7-9, the J gene TRBJ1-1; no clear D. V shed 5 bases and J shed 4 bases, with 14 bases lying between them. Germline CDR1 reads SEHNR; CDR2 reads FQNEAQ (reference sequence). The length of the CDR3 is 14 residues. The CDR3 region is CASSKEVSGTEAFF. The CDR3 DNA reads as TGTGCCAGCAGCAAAGAGGTCTCGGGCACTGAAGCTTTCTTT. Looking up the rest from reference TRBV7-9 and TRBJ1-1 gives the full variable domain: DTGVSQNPRHKITKRGQNVTFRCDPISEHNRLYWYRQTLGQGPEFLTYFQNEAQLEKSRLLSDRFSAERPKGSFSTLEIQRTEQGDSAMYLCASSKEVSGTEAFFGQGTRLTVV.

The chain uses TRBV6-5 and TRBJ1-2; D might be TRBD1 (5 bases). V dropped 7 bases and J dropped 4 bases, with 13 bases sitting between them. Germline V lookup: CDR1 MNHEY, CDR2 SVGAGI. The CDR3 covers 13 residues. The CDR3 DNA is TGTGCCAGCACGGGGGACCTTCTCTATGGCTACACCTTC. It specifies CASTGDLLYGYTF.

J is TRBJ2-1 and V is TRBV5-5; D gene ambiguous. The CDR3 runs 15 residues. Trimming removed 5 bases from V and 0 bases from J, with 12 bases in between. The V gene's germline CDR1 is SGHKS and CDR2 YYEKEE (reference sequence). The CDR3 sequence is CASSLAVNSYNEQFF. The CDR3 DNA reads as TGTGCCAGCAGTCTGGCGGTAAACTCCTACAATGAGCAGTTCTTC.

The chain carries TRBV5-5 and TRBJ2-1, with 8 nucleotides matching TRBD2. Germline CDR1 SGHKS, CDR2 YYEKEE (reference sequence). This CDR3 is 16 amino acids long. Trimming removed 3 bases from V and 8 bases from J; junction bases left unmatched: 13. Here the CDR3 reads CASSSHGRVVVDEQFF. The CDR3 DNA is TGTGCCAGCAGCTCCCACGGGAGGGTGGTGGTTGATGAGCAGTTCTTC.

The J gene is TRBJ2-5, the V gene TRBV28, with 7 bases lining up with TRBD1. Trimming removed 2 bases from V and 3 bases from J; junction bases left unmatched: 3. The CDR3 covers 14 residues. The germline V gene encodes CDR1 MDHEN and CDR2 SYDVKM. As DNA, the CDR3 is TGTGCCAGCAGTTTACCCGGACAGGAAGAGACCCAGTACTTC. Translating gives CASSLPGQEETQYF. Looking up the rest from reference TRBV28 and TRBJ2-5 gives the full variable domain: DVKVTQSSRYLVKRTGEKVFLECVQDMDHENMFWYRQDPGLGLRLIYFSYDVKMKEKGDIPEGYSVSREKKERFSLILESASTNQTSMYLCASSLPGQEETQYFGPGTRLLVL.

This clone has just a few counts. J is TRBJ1-2 and V is TRBV3-1 (or the pseudogene TRBV3-2); unclear D gene. The germline V gene has CDR1 LGHDT and CDR2 YNNKEL (reference sequence). The V end lost 4 bases, the J end lost 7 bases, and 16 bases lay between the germline ends. CDR3 size: 14 residues. The chain's CDR3 is CASSPSSRASGYTF. CDR3 bases: TGTGCCAGCAGCCCTAGCTCCAGAGCGAGTGGCTACACCTTC.

The rearrangement links TRBV6-5 to TRBJ1-2; 9 bases are a match to TRBD1. The CDR3 contains 14 residues. The V and J ends lost 6 bases and 5 bases, in that order; junction bases with no gene match: 7. CDR1 and CDR2 from the germline V gene are MNHEY and SVGAGI. CDR3 loop: CASSNSDRGYGYTF. As DNA, the CDR3 is TGTGCCAGCAGCAACTCGGACAGGGGATATGGCTACACCTTC.

The chain combines TRBV7-9 with TRBJ2-5, with D possibly matching TRBD1 (6 bases). Per the germline V gene, CDR1 is SEHNR and CDR2 is FQNEAQ (reference sequence). Trimming pared 2 bases from V and 3 bases from J, leaving 19 bases between. This CDR3 is 17 amino acids long. The CDR3 is CASSLSGVSGEEETQYF. In nucleotides, the CDR3 is TGTGCCAGCAGCTTATCAGGGGTTAGTGGAGAAGAAGAGACCCAGTACTTC.

This rearrangement joins TRBV27 to TRBJ1-1; D not resolved. V was trimmed by 5 bases and J by 3 bases, leaving 10 bases between them. Germline V gene sequence: CDR1 MNHEY, CDR2 SMNVEV (reference sequence). CDR3 length equals 13 residues. The CDR3 here is CASSELEYTEAFF. Here the CDR3 DNA reads TGTGCCAGCAGTGAACTGGAGTACACTGAAGCTTTCTTT.

DNA of the CDR3: TGTGCCAGCAGCTTACTTCCGGGAGGTCAAGAGACCCAGTACTTC. Its translation is CASSLLPGGQETQYF. The genes are TRBV7-7 and TRBJ2-5, with 7 bases aligning to TRBD2. Germline assignment: CDR1 SSHAT and CDR2 FNYEAQ (reference sequence). CDR3 length: 15 amino acids. Unmatched junction bases numbered 5, after V lost 2 bases and J lost 2 bases.

This clone came up once. The CDR3 coding sequence is TGTGCCAGCAGTGACTCGCCGGGACAGGGAAACATCCACGAGCAGTACTTC. This translates into CASSDSPGQGNIHEQYF. The chain links TRBV6-4 to TRBJ2-7, with TRBD1 matching over 9 bases. The length of the CDR3 is 17 residues. Germline-derived CDR1 and CDR2 are MRHNA and SNTAGT. V gave up 0 bases and J gave up 5 bases; unmatched junction bases: 11.

This chain connects TRBV19 to TRBJ1-1; perhaps TRBD1 as D (5 bases). Germline CDR1 and CDR2: LNHDA and SQIVND (reference sequence). Trimming pared 3 bases from V and 4 bases from J, leaving 21 bases between. This CDR3 contains 17 residues. The CDR3 loop reads CASSIYGGTSKTTEAFF. The DNA for the CDR3 is TGTGCCAGTAGTATTTATGGGGGGACCTCGAAGACCACTGAAGCTTTCTTT.

The gene calls are TRBV19 and TRBJ2-3, with a tentative D call TRBD1 (5 bases). V was shortened by 1 base and J by 2 bases, with 10 bases between the two germline ends. There are 15 residues in the CDR3. Per the germline V gene, CDR1 is LNHDA and CDR2 is SQIVND (reference sequence). Written as DNA, the CDR3 is TGTGCCAGTAGTATAGGGATGACAGCCACAGATACGCAGTATTTT. It translates to CASSIGMTATDTQYF.

The rearrangement uses TRBV5-1 and TRBJ2-7; the match to TRBD1 covers 10 bases. Germline V gene data show CDR1 as SGHRS and CDR2 as YFSETQ. Trimming at V came to 2 bases and at J to 1 base, leaving 3 bases not matched to a gene. The CDR3 runs 15 residues. CDR3 protein: CASSFRQGASYEQYF. DNA of the CDR3: TGCGCCAGCAGCTTCAGACAGGGGGCGTCCTACGAGCAGTACTTC.

This sequence joins TRBV29-1 and TRBJ2-5; 7 bases are a match to TRBD1. The CDR3 covers 11 residues. V shed 7 bases and J 6 bases; nucleotides not matched to a gene: 5. The germline CDR1 and CDR2 sequences are SQVTM and ANQGSEA. In nucleotides, the CDR3 is TGCAGCGGGGGGACAGAAAAGACCCAGTACTTC. It encodes CSGGTEKTQYF.

This clone was detected once. The chain combines TRBV28 with TRBJ2-7, with D unresolved. The germline V gene encodes CDR1 MDHEN and CDR2 SYDVKM. CDR3 length: 14 amino acids. V was clipped by 2 bases and J by 2 bases, with 10 bases between them. CDR3 residues: CASSLTVSPYEQYF. CDR3 DNA sequence: TGTGCCAGCAGTTTAACAGTGTCCCCCTACGAGCAGTACTTC.

The V and J genes are TRBV5-8 and TRBJ1-1, with 8 positions matching TRBD1. Trimming cost V 6 bases and J 10 bases; bases outside gene matches: 11. Germline CDR1 is SGHTS and CDR2 is YDEGEE. This CDR3 spans 13 amino acids. DNA of the CDR3: TGTGCCAGCATGTACAACCCCGGACAGGGAGCTTTCTTT. Its protein is CASMYNPGQGAFF.

This chain links TRBV23-1 with TRBJ2-7; the D gene is possibly TRBD1 (6 bases). TRBV23-1 has ORF status, its function being uncertain. The V gene lost 7 bases and the J gene lost 4 bases, with 17 bases spanning the gap. This CDR3 region has 14 residues. CDR3 amino acids: CASTTTIQGYEQYF. DNA for the CDR3: TGCGCCAGCACCACCACGATACAGGGTTACGAGCAGTACTTC.

The gene calls are TRBV28 and TRBJ2-5, with 8 positions matching TRBD1. The trim removed 3 bases at V and 5 bases at J, leaving 5 bases unmatched. Germline CDR1 MDHEN, CDR2 SYDVKM. The CDR3 is 14 amino acids. The CDR3 is CASSFQGAGETQYF. In DNA, the CDR3 is TGTGCCAGCAGTTTTCAGGGGGCGGGGGAGACCCAGTACTTC.

This clone has just one count. The rearrangement uses TRBV6-2 or TRBV6-3 and TRBJ2-7; D is undetermined. Germline CDR1 and CDR2: MNHEY and SVGEGT. The germline V and J ends were trimmed by 4 bases and 0 bases, with 10 bases remaining between them. This CDR3 has 14 residues. CDR3 DNA sequence: TGTGCCAGCAGTTCCTCGAGGAGCTCCTACGAGCAGTACTTC. It encodes CASSSSRSSYEQYF.

The gene calls are TRBV9 and TRBJ1-6, with TRBD1 as a possible D gene (5 bases). The CDR3 sequence is 14 residues long. Per germline, CDR1 SGDLS and CDR2 YYNGEE. V dropped 4 bases and J dropped 14 bases, with 19 bases sitting between them. CDR3 in DNA: TGTGCCAGCAGCCCCCCGGGACGCGGCGGGACCCTCCACTTT. The encoded protein is CASSPPGRGGTLHF.

This clone was detected a few times. J is TRBJ1-1 and V is TRBV28; D gene uncertain. Deletions cut 5 bases from V and 5 bases from J, with 15 bases between. This CDR3 region has 14 residues. Germline V CDR1 and CDR2: MDHEN, SYDVKM. CDR3 bases: TGTGCCAGCAGTGATTCGAGGCGAAGGACTGAAGCTTTCTTT. Its translation: CASSDSRRRTEAFF.

The gene calls are TRBV3-1 (or the pseudogene TRBV3-2) and TRBJ2-1; no clear D. Germline CDR1 is LGHDT and CDR2 is YNNKEL (reference sequence). The V end lost 2 bases, the J end lost 10 bases, and 12 bases lay between the germline ends. The CDR3 consists of 13 residues. The CDR3: CASSQMNQAEQFF. CDR3 nucleotide sequence: TGTGCCAGCAGCCAAATGAACCAGGCAGAGCAGTTCTTC.

V usage is TRBV9 and J usage is TRBJ1-5, with D perhaps matching TRBD1 (5 bases). Germline V lookup: CDR1 SGDLS, CDR2 YYNGEE. V lost 0 bases to trimming and J lost 4 bases, with 11 bases between them. The CDR3 loop spans 15 amino acids. The CDR3 sequence: CASSVGKGPNQPQHF. CDR3 sequence (DNA): TGTGCCAGCAGCGTAGGAAAGGGGCCTAATCAGCCCCAGCATTTT.

The rearrangement links TRBV5-4 to TRBJ2-2; 7 bases align to TRBD1. The CDR3 extends over 16 amino acids. Trimming cost V 4 bases and J 6 bases; bases outside gene matches: 12. The germline V gene has CDR1 SGHNT and CDR2 YYREEE (reference sequence). CDR3 sequence (DNA): TGTGCCAGCAGCGCACTGACAGGGCTCGGGGCCGGGGAGCTGTTTTTT. It is translated as CASSALTGLGAGELFF.